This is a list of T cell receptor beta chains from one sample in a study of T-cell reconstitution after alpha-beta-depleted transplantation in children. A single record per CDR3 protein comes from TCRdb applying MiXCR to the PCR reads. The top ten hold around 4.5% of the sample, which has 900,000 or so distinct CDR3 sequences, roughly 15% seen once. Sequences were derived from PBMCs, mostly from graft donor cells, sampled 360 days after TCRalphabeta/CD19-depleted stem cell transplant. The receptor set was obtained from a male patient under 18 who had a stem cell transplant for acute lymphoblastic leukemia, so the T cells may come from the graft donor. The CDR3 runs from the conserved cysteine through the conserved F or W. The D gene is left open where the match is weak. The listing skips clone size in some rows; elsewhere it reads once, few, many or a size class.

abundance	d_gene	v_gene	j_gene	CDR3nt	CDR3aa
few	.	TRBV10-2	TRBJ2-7	TGCGCCAGCAGAGACAGTTTCAGCTCCTACGAGCAGTACTTC	CASRDSFSSYEQYF
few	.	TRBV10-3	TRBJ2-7	TGTGCCATCAGTGGGTCGGGTTCAGGCTTTCCCTACTTC	CAISGSGSGFPYF
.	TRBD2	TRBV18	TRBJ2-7	TGTGCCAGCTCCCCCGGACTAGCCGACGAGCAGTACTTC	CASSPGLADEQYF
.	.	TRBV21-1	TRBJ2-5	TGTGCCAGCAGCAAACAAGGGAAGGGGAAAGAGACCCAGTACTTC	CASSKQGKGKETQYF
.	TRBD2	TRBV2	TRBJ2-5	TGTGCCAGCAGTAAAGGGACTAGCGGGATCAGTTTACGAGAGACCCAGTACTTC	CASSKGTSGISLRETQYF
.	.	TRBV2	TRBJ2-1	TGTGCCAGCAAGGTCAGGTCCTACAATGAGCAGTTCTTC	CASKVRSYNEQFF
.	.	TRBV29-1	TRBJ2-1	TGCAGCGTTGGGGGGGCTCCCAATGAGCAGTTCTTC	CSVGGAPNEQFF
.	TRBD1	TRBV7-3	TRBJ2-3	TGTGCCAGCAGCTCACAGGGGGCACAAGATACGCAGTATTTT	CASSSQGAQDTQYF
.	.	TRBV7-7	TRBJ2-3	TGTGCCAGCAGCCCTTGGTATTTAGATACGCAGTATTTT	CASSPWYLDTQYF
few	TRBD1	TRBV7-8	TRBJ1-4	TGTGCCAGCAGCTTAGCACGCGGACAGGGGGTTGATGAAAAACTGTTTTTT	CASSLARGQGVDEKLFF
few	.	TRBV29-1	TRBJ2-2	TGCAGCGTTATTGCACACCTCACCGGGGAGCTGTTTTTT	CSVIAHLTGELFF
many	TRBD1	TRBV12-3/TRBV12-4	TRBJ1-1	TGTGCCAGCAGCGTCGACAGGGCCCCGGGCACTGAAGCTTTCTTT	CASSVDRAPGTEAFF
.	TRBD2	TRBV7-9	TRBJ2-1	TGTGCCAGCAGCTTTAATCCTAGCGGGAGCTCCTACAATGAGCAGTTCTTC	CASSFNPSGSSYNEQFF
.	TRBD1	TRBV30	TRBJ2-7	TGTGCCTGGAGGACGCGAGCTTGGGACAGGGGAGGGTACGAGCAGTACTTC	CAWRTRAWDRGGYEQYF
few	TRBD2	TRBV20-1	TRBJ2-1	TGCAGTGCTAGAGTAAGCGGGAGCTCCTACAATGAGCAGTTCTTC	CSARVSGSSYNEQFF
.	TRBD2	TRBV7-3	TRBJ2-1	TGTGCCAGCAGCCTAGTAGCGGGAGTCATCCCCAATGAGCAGTTCTTC	CASSLVAGVIPNEQFF
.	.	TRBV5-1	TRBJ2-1	TGCGCCAGCAGCGCGGGTTCGGGGGGCGGCTACAATGAGCAGTTCTTC	CASSAGSGGGYNEQFF
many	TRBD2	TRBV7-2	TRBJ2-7	TGTGCCAGCAGCTTACTCCCGAGCGGGAGGGCCACCGAGCAGTACTTC	CASSLLPSGRATEQYF
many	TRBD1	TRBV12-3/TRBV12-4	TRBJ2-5	TGTGCCAGCAGTTCACCCGGGACAGGGAGGGAGACCCAGTACTTC	CASSSPGTGRETQYF
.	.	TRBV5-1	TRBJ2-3	TGCGCCAGCAGCTCCACAGTGCGCACAGATACGCAGTATTTT	CASSSTVRTDTQYF
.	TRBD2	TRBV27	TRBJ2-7	TGTGCCAGCAGTCTTGGGACTAGCAACGAGCAGTACTTC	CASSLGTSNEQYF
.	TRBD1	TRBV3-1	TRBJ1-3	TGTGCCAGCAGCCCCATTAGGACAGGCTTATACTCTGGAAACACCATATATTTT	CASSPIRTGLYSGNTIYF
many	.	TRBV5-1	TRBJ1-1	TGCGCCAGCAGCTTGATTCCACGGAGAGCTGAAGCTTTCTTT	CASSLIPRRAEAFF
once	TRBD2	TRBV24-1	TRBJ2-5	TGTGCCACCAGTGATTTCGGTAGCGGGAGGGCCTCTGGGGAGACCCAGTACTTC	CATSDFGSGRASGETQYF
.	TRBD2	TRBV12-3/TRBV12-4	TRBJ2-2	TGTGCCAGCATAAATCTGGGACTAGCTCTTACCGGGGAGCTGTTTTTT	CASINLGLALTGELFF
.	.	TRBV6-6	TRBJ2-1	TGTGCCAGCAGCTTTAAGCAGGGAAATGAGCAGTTCTTC	CASSFKQGNEQFF
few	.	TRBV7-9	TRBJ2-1	TGTGCCAGCAGCTTACTAGCGATCTACAATGAGCAGTTCTTC	CASSLLAIYNEQFF
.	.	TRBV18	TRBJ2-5	TGTGCCAGCTCACCCGATTGGGAGACCCAGTACTTC	CASSPDWETQYF
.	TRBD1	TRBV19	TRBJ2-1	TGTGCCAGTAGTATATCCGGGACAGGGGGGCATGAGCAGTTCTTC	CASSISGTGGHEQFF
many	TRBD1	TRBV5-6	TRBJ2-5	TGTGCCAGCAGCTGGTGGACAGGGATGGAGACCCAGTACTTC	CASSWWTGMETQYF
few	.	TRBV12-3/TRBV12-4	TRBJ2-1	TGTGCCAGCACCTTCGCTTTGACGAGCTCCTACAATGAGCAGTTCTTC	CASTFALTSSYNEQFF
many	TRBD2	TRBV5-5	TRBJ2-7	TGTGCCAGCAGCTTGGGACTAGCGGTGCCCTACGAGCAGTACTTC	CASSLGLAVPYEQYF
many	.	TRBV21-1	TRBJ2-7	TGTGCCTGGGAACGGGCGATCTCCTACGAGCAGTACTTC	CAWERAISYEQYF
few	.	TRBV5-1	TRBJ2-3	TGCGCCAGCAGTCCTAGGCAATCGCGGGCTAGCACAGATACGCAGTATTTT	CASSPRQSRASTDTQYF
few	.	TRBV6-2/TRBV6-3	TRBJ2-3	TGTGCCAGCAGTTTCAGCCTTTGGTTGGATACGCAGTATTTT	CASSFSLWLDTQYF
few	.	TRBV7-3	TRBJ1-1	TGTGCCAGCAGCTTTCCAGAGGGGGGAAACACTGAAGCTTTCTTT	CASSFPEGGNTEAFF
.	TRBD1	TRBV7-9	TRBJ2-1	TGTGCCAGCAGCTTAGTCAGCAGGGGGAATGAGCAGTTCTTC	CASSLVSRGNEQFF
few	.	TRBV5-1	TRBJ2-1	TGCGCCAGCGGAGACAGGCTAGACTACAATGAGCAGTTCTTC	CASGDRLDYNEQFF
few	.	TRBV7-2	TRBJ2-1	TGTGCCAGCAGCCCACGACAAGGGGCGGACCCCCACAATGAGCAGTTCTTC	CASSPRQGADPHNEQFF
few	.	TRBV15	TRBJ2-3	TGTGCCACCAAGCTCCGGGGGTCAGGCACAGATACGCAGTATTTT	CATKLRGSGTDTQYF
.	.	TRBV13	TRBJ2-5	TGTGCCAGCAGCTTGGCGGCGTGGCGGGAAGAGACCCAGTACTTC	CASSLAAWREETQYF
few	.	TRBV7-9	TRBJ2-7	TGTGCCAGCAGCTTAGTCGGACTTTTGTCCGAGCAGTACTTC	CASSLVGLLSEQYF
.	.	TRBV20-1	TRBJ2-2	TGCAGTGCATCGGAGGGGGCAAGCACCGGGGAGCTGTTTTTT	CSASEGASTGELFF
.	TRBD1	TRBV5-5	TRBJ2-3	TGTGCCAGCAGCTTTGCACAGGGGGCAGATACGCAGTATTTT	CASSFAQGADTQYF
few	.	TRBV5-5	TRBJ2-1	TGTGCCAGCAGCCACCTGGGGCAGAGCTCCTACAATGAGCAGTTCTTC	CASSHLGQSSYNEQFF
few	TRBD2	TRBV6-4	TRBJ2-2	TGTGCCAGCAGGGAGACTAGCGCAGACACCGGGGAGCTGTTTTTT	CASRETSADTGELFF
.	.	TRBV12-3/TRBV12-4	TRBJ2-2	TGTGCCAGCAGGAACCAGAAGAACACCGGGGAGCTGTTTTTT	CASRNQKNTGELFF
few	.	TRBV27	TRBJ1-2	TGTGCCAGCAGTTTATCGCTGGGACATGCCGAGGGCTACACCTTC	CASSLSLGHAEGYTF
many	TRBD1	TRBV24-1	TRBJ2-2	TGTGCCACCAGTCAGTCCGGACAGGCTTACACCGGGGAGCTGTTTTTT	CATSQSGQAYTGELFF
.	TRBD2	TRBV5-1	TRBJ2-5	TGCGCCAGCAGCTTGGCCGGGGGGGCGGTGGAGTACTTC	CASSLAGGAVEYF
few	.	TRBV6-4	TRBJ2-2	TGTGCCAGCAGTGACCATAACACCGGGGAGCTGTTTTTT	CASSDHNTGELFF
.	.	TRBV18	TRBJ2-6	TGTGCCAGCTCACCCCGATATGGTGTCTCTGGGGCCAACGTCCTGACTTTC	CASSPRYGVSGANVLTF
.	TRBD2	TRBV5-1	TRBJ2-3	TGCGCCAGCAGCCTAACTAGCGGGAGTTCCAGAGATACGCAGTATTTT	CASSLTSGSSRDTQYF
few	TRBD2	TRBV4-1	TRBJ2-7	TGCGCCAGCAGCCAAGATCCGTCTAGCGGGTTGTTATCCTACGAGCAGTACTTC	CASSQDPSSGLLSYEQYF